This is a list of T cell receptor beta chains from one sample in a study of blood T cell repertoires in COVID-19. Profiling relied on immunoSEQ multiplex PCR, and the TCRdb table lists in-frame clones only, not all of them. Of 300,000 or so clones listed, roughly 86% were seen once; the top ten hold 2.9%. Material: PBMCs or T cells enriched from blood (not recorded which). Every receptor here comes from a woman in her forties or fifties who had been exposed to COVID-19. The CDR3 runs from the conserved cysteine through the conserved F or W. D genes are given only for firm matches. Only some rows state a clone size, as once, few, many or a class for expanded clones.

>TRBV6-5|-|-|TRBJ2-1
TGTGCCAGCAGTTACGACGGAGTCAGTGGTATTGAGCAGTTCTTC
CASSYDGVSGIEQFF
>TRBV6-4|-|TRBD1|TRBJ1-1
TGTGCCAGCAGTCCGCAACAGATTCAGGGGGCGAACACTGAAGCTTTCTTT
CASSPQQIQGANTEAFF
>TRBV11-2|once|-|TRBJ2-7
TGTGCCAGCAGCTTAGACGTCAGCTCCTACGAGCAGTACTTC
CASSLDVSSYEQYF
>TRBV19|-|TRBD2|TRBJ2-1
TGTGCCAGTAGTGTCTCGACTAGCGGGGCCTACAATGAGCAGTTCTTC
CASSVSTSGAYNEQFF
>TRBV24-1|-|TRBD1|TRBJ2-5
TGTGCCACCGGACAGGGGGAGACCCAGTACTTC
CATGQGETQYF
>TRBV25-1|-|TRBD1|TRBJ2-7
TGTGCCAGCAGTCCAAATGACAGGGGGCTAGCCTACGAGCAGTACTTC
CASSPNDRGLAYEQYF
>TRBV7-2|-|TRBD1|TRBJ1-2
TGTGCCAGCAGCTTAGATGGACAGGGGGCTAATGGCTACACCTTC
CASSLDGQGANGYTF
>TRBV6-5|-|-|TRBJ2-2
TGTGCCAGCTCAAAACAGGGTAACACCGGGGAGCTGTTTTTT
CASSKQGNTGELFF
>TRBV5-4|-|-|TRBJ1-2
TGTGCCAGCAGCGTGACAGCCGCTAACTATGGCTACACCTTC
CASSVTAANYGYTF
>TRBV23-1|-|-|TRBJ1-2
TGCGCCAGCAGTCAATCGGCAGGGGAAGCTAACTATGGCTACACCTTC
CASSQSAGEANYGYTF
>TRBV5-5|-|TRBD1|TRBJ1-2
TGTGCCAGCAGCTTGGGAGGGGGCACTAACTATGGCTACACCTTC
CASSLGGGTNYGYTF
>TRBV30|once|TRBD1|TRBJ1-1
TGTGCCTGGAGAAGGACAGGGAACACTGAAGCTTTCTTT
CAWRRTGNTEAFF
>TRBV14|-|-|TRBJ1-6
TGTGCCAGCAGCGCCAGTTGGTATAATTCACCCCTCCACTTT
CASSASWYNSPLHF
>TRBV27|-|-|TRBJ2-7
TGTGCCAGCAGTTTAGGTGCCGGGGGTGCCTACGAGCAGTACTTC
CASSLGAGGAYEQYF
>TRBV5-1|-|-|TRBJ1-5
TGCGCCAGCAGCCAAGACGGGAATCAGCCCCAGCATTTT
CASSQDGNQPQHF
>TRBV6-5|-|-|TRBJ1-3
TGTGCCAGCAGGGGGCCGGCTGGAAACACCATATATTTT
CASRGPAGNTIYF
>TRBV27|-|TRBD1|TRBJ1-5
TGTGCCAGCAGACCCGGGACAGGGGATGGACAGCCCCAGCATTTT
CASRPGTGDGQPQHF
>TRBV6-6|once|-|TRBJ2-7
TGTGCCAGCAGTGCGGGGATATTGCACGAGCAGTACTTC
CASSAGILHEQYF
>TRBV7-9|-|-|TRBJ1-2
TGTGCCAGCAGCTTAGGAGGGCTGGATGGCTACACCTTC
CASSLGGLDGYTF
>TRBV7-6|-|TRBD1|TRBJ2-1
TGTGCCAGCAGCAGTTCGCAGGGGGTAAATGAGCAGTTCTTC
CASSSSQGVNEQFF